Presented here are 20 T cell receptor beta chains from one specimen sequenced in a study of T cells after yellow fever vaccination (dated by TCRdb to between 2017 and 2020). The sample's treatment or condition label is to be understood as: live attenuated yellow fever vaccine strain. Library method: 5' RACE. TCRdb names Illumina NovaSeq 6000 as the instrument used. Through fastp at Q25 and MiXCR, TCRdb rebuilt clones from the public reads, retaining in-frame beta chains. Rows merge per CDR3 protein into single entries with the most common DNA and genes. This sample gives about 310,000 distinct CDR3 sequences in total; around 4% of them show up just once. About a quarter of the sample belongs to the ten largest clones. The source was PBMCs, collected on the day of the yellow fever booster vaccination. These receptors were taken from a man younger than 35 who received the YFV17D yellow fever vaccine.

This clonotype was detected only a few times. The J gene is TRBJ2-3, the V gene TRBV5-1; the D call may be TRBD1 or TRBD2 (5 bases each). Trimming stripped 4 bases from V and 0 bases from J, with 15 bases between. The CDR3 is 16 residues long. Germline V gene lookup returns CDR1 SGHRS and CDR2 YFSETQ. The chain's CDR3 is CASSTATGRSTDTQYF. Written as DNA, the CDR3 is TGCGCCAGCAGCACCGCGACGGGGCGAAGCACAGATACGCAGTATTTT.

This clonotype was recorded a few times. The chain combines TRBV28 with TRBJ2-3; D is perhaps TRBD2 (5 bases). The CDR3 is 15 amino acids. Trimming cost V 8 bases and J 5 bases, with 20 bases left between them. Germline-derived CDR1 and CDR2 are MDHEN and SYDVKM. CDR3 DNA: TGTGCCAGCCGATTAGGAGGACGGACCAAAGATACGCAGTATTTT. It is translated as CASRLGGRTKDTQYF.

This chain joins TRBV7-9 and TRBJ1-1; TRBD1 matches 7 bases. The CDR3 totals 16 residues. Unmatched junction bases numbered 9, after V lost 4 bases and J lost 1 base. In germline, CDR1 is SEHNR, CDR2 FQNEAQ (reference sequence). CDR3 DNA sequence: TGTGCCAGCAGCTCACATCGGACAGGAGCGAACACTGAAGCTTTCTTT. Translation: CASSSHRTGANTEAFF.

This clonotype has a handful of counts. The chain carries TRBV6-5 and TRBJ1-4, with TRBD1 matching 10 bases. CDR3 length: 17 residues. The V gene end was trimmed by 4 bases and the J gene end by 10 bases; junction bases not matched to a gene: 15. Germline V gene data show CDR1 as MNHEY and CDR2 as SVGAGI. CDR3 in DNA: TGTGCCAGCAGTTTCGCCGGGACAGGGGATTTTTTTGGAAAACTGTTTTTT. Amino acids: CASSFAGTGDFFGKLFF.

For this clonotype: Relative to the germline gene, one junction end is altered; a read error may explain this. The V call is TRBV6-2 or TRBV6-3, the J call TRBJ2-7; 9 bases map to TRBD1. This CDR3 contains 15 residues. CDR1 and CDR2 (germline): MNHEY, SVGEGT. CDR3 loop: CASCYLGTGTAEQYF. CDR3 bases: TGTGCCAGCTGTTACTTGGGGACAGGGACTGCCGAGCAGTACTTC.

This clonotype was observed many times. V gene TRBV7-6 combines with J gene TRBJ1-3; perhaps TRBD1 as D (6 bases). The ends were cut back, 0 bases at V and 2 bases at J, with 14 bases in the middle. Looked up from germline, CDR1 is SGHVS and CDR2 is FNYEAQ. This CDR3 is 17 amino acids long. The CDR3 sequence: CASSLAYRGGTGNTIYF. The CDR3 nucleotides read TGTGCCAGCAGCTTAGCGTACAGAGGGGGGACTGGAAACACCATATATTTT.

This clonotype was seen ten or more times. The chain links TRBV20-1 to TRBJ2-5; D gene ambiguous. The CDR3 consists of 12 residues. Germline V gene lookup returns CDR1 DFQATT and CDR2 SNEGSKA (reference sequence). V shed 3 bases and J shed 2 bases, with 7 bases lying between them. Here the CDR3 reads CSARGRQETQYF. CDR3 coding DNA: TGCAGTGCTAGGGGCAGACAAGAGACCCAGTACTTC.

This clonotype was counted ten times or more. V usage is TRBV4-3 and J usage is TRBJ1-2; D might be TRBD1 (5 bases). Trimming took off 1 base at V and 3 bases at J, with 9 bases between the two ends. This CDR3 contains 14 residues. Per the germline V gene, CDR1 is LGHNA and CDR2 is YSLEER. CDR3 loop: CASSQGRGDYGYTF. CDR3 sequence (DNA): TGCGCCAGCAGCCAAGGGAGGGGAGACTATGGCTACACCTTC.

This clonotype was seen ten or more times. V is TRBV10-3 and J is TRBJ1-5, with D hard to call. CDR1 and CDR2 from the germline V gene are ENHRY and SYGVKD. CDR3 length: 14 residues. V shed 3 bases and J shed 3 bases, with 9 bases lying between them. The CDR3 protein is CAISDDQSNQPQHF. CDR3 nucleotide sequence: TGTGCCATCAGTGACGACCAATCCAATCAGCCCCAGCATTTT.

This clonotype appeared many times. This chain connects TRBV10-3 to TRBJ2-3, with 11 bases aligning to TRBD2. CDR3 length: 15 residues. The V gene's germline CDR1 is ENHRY and CDR2 SYGVKD. With 6 bases clipped from V and 6 bases from J, the junction kept 8 bases outside the gene matches. The CDR3 region has the DNA TGTGCCATCAGGGCCTCCGGACTAGCGGGTGATACGCAGTATTTT. It translates to CAIRASGLAGDTQYF.

This clonotype was found a few times. The chain combines TRBV21-1 with TRBJ2-3; the tabulated D call, TRBD1, remains unverified against the DNA. TRBV21-1 is flagged as a pseudogene. The CDR3 has 15 amino acids. The CDR3 coding sequence is TGTGCCAGCAGGGTTCTGGGGGGTAGCACAGATACGCAGTATTTT. Its translation: CASRVLGGSTDTQYF.

In its sample, this clonotype was seen a few times. The chain carries TRBV27 and TRBJ2-7; 7 bases are shared with TRBD2. Germline CDR1 reads MNHEY; CDR2 reads SMNVEV (reference sequence). After removal of 6 bases from V and 7 bases from J, the junction contained 9 bases not matched to a gene. The CDR3 consists of 13 residues. The CDR3 sequence is CASSPIDGREQYF. The DNA of the CDR3 is TGTGCCAGCAGCCCCATCGACGGGAGGGAGCAGTACTTC.

V is TRBV5-1 and J is TRBJ1-1, with D unresolved. V lost 4 bases to trimming and J lost 2 bases, with 9 bases between them. Germline-derived CDR1 and CDR2 are SGHRS and YFSETQ. The CDR3 has 13 amino acids. CDR3 DNA sequence: TGCGCCAGCAGCCCGCAGATTAACACTGAAGCTTTCTTT. It is translated as CASSPQINTEAFF.

This clonotype showed up many times. V and J are TRBV14 and TRBJ2-3; D not certain. This CDR3 has 13 amino acids. The V end lost 4 bases, the J end lost 7 bases, and 12 bases lay between the germline ends. The germline gives CDR1 SGHDN, CDR2 FVKESK. CDR3 DNA sequence: TGTGCCAGCAGCCCCATGCAGCCCTATACGCAGTATTTT. It codes for CASSPMQPYTQYF. Supplemented by reference TRBV14 and TRBJ2-3, the full variable domain reads EAGVTQFPSHSVIEKGQTVTLRCDPISGHDNLYWYRRVMGKEIKFLLHFVKESKQDESGMPNNRFLAERTGGTYSTLKVQPAELEDSGVYFCASSPMQPYTQYFGPGTRLTVL.

The sample holds many counts of this clonotype. V and J are TRBV5-4 and TRBJ2-3; no reliable D call. This CDR3 has 13 residues. From germline, CDR1 is SGHNT and CDR2 YYREEE (reference sequence). V lost 6 bases to trimming and J lost 1 base, with 9 bases between them. CDR3 DNA sequence: TGTGCCAGCACCACCGTGGGCACAGATACGCAGTATTTT. Translating gives CASTTVGTDTQYF.

This clonotype showed up just a few times. The chain employs TRBV7-2 and TRBJ2-7, with D possibly TRBD1 on 5 matching bases. The CDR3 consists of 15 residues. Germline V gene sequence: CDR1 SGHTA, CDR2 FQGNSA. Trimming shortened V by 1 base and J by 1 base, and 11 bases separated the two germline ends. CDR3 coding DNA: TGTGCCAGCAGCTTAGATTGGGGCAGATCCTACGAGCAGTACGTC. It yields the protein CASSLDWGRSYEQYV.

This clonotype was seen at least ten times. The chain employs TRBV6-5 and TRBJ2-7; 9 bases line up with TRBD2. Germline loops: CDR1 MNHEY, CDR2 SVGAGI. J was trimmed by 2 bases and V by 0 bases; bases with no gene match: 2. The CDR3 contains 15 residues. CDR3 sequence reads: CASSYSSSGAYEQYV. The CDR3, as DNA: TGTGCCAGCAGTTACTCGTCTAGCGGGGCCTACGAGCAGTACGTC.

The chain couples TRBV12-3 or TRBV12-4 to TRBJ2-2; a weak D match, TRBD2 (7 bases). CDR3 size: 16 residues. V gave up 5 bases and J gave up 4 bases, with 17 bases separating them. CDR3 sequence (DNA): TGTGCCAGCAGTCTAGGGGGAGGGGGGATCACCGGGGAGCTGTTTTTT. Amino acids: CASSLGGGGITGELFF.

This clonotype was counted at least ten times. V is TRBV7-2 and J is TRBJ2-2, with a possible D match to TRBD1 (5 bases). V shed 4 bases and J shed 1 base, with 10 bases lying between them. The CDR3 length is 15 residues. Germline V gives CDR1 SGHTA, CDR2 FQGNSA. The chain's CDR3 is CASSYDRQNTGELFF. The CDR3 bases are TGTGCCAGCAGCTATGACAGACAGAACACCGGGGAGCTGTTTTTT.

The chain employs TRBV7-9 and TRBJ2-1; 9 bases align to TRBD1. The CDR3 has 14 residues. From germline, CDR1 is SEHNR and CDR2 FQNEAQ (reference sequence). V was clipped by 4 bases and J by 4 bases; unmatched bases: 2. CDR3 nucleotide sequence: TGTGCCAGCAGCTCGGACAGGGGATACAATGAGCAGTTCTTC. Amino acid sequence: CASSSDRGYNEQFF.